The present entry profiles one T cell receptor beta chain with its context. Produced via immunoSEQ multiplex PCR; TCRdb's table is partial and in-frame only. The table records 200,000 to 250,000 clones, roughly 85% of them present only once. This entry comes from a study of blood T cell repertoires in COVID-19. Study details: Italy, Spain and the United States were the sources of the convalescent and acute COVID-19 samples. T cells, B-cell-depleted T cells, or PBMCs provided the cDNA or gDNA that served as material.

V shed 7 bases and J shed 3 bases, with 6 bases lying between them. CDR1 and CDR2 (germline): SGHAT, FQDESV (reference sequence). This CDR3 is 11 amino acids long. The TCR sequence derives from an elderly woman with acute or convalescent COVID-19. V usage is TRBV11-1 and J usage is TRBJ2-5; the D is unclear. The sequencing sample was made of peripheral blood. The CDR3 region has the DNA TGTGCCAGCACCTATAAAGAGACCCAGTACTTC. Residues: CASTYKETQYF.